The 2 T cell receptor beta chains listed next were all sequenced from one sample in a study of blood T cell repertoires in COVID-19. The protocol was immunoSEQ multiplex PCR, while the TCRdb copy is restricted to in-frame clones and leaves out a portion. Of nearly 200,000 clones in the sample, around four fifths were seen once. Source material: peripheral blood. The receptors here all came from a man in his sixties with COVID-19, enrolled during active disease.

This clone was recorded a few times. CDR3 DNA: TGTGCCAGGCAGTCCGGGACAGATAATGAAAAACTGTTTTTT. It translates to CARQSGTDNEKLFF. The chain links TRBV27 to TRBJ1-4, with 7 bases that match TRBD1. The CDR3 is made up of 14 amino acids. Germline V gene data show CDR1 as MNHEY and CDR2 as SMNVEV (reference sequence). Unmatched junction bases numbered 8, after V lost 9 bases and J lost 4 bases.

The J gene is TRBJ2-7, the V gene TRBV6-5, with 8 bases identical to TRBD2. Germline CDR1 reads MNHEY; CDR2 reads SVGAGI. This CDR3 spans 13 amino acids. V trimming: 10 bases; J trimming: 0 bases; junction bases outside the gene matches: 5. The CDR3 sequence is CATRREVSYEQYF. CDR3 sequence (DNA): TGTGCCACCCGGCGGGAGGTCTCCTACGAGCAGTACTTC.